A single sample is the source of the 29 T cell receptor beta chains below, sequenced in a study of T-cell reconstitution after alpha-beta-depleted transplantation in children. Unique molecular identifiers tagged the TCRbeta library. TCRdb reprocessed the PCR reads via MiXCR and lists one record per CDR3 protein. The profile shows some 200,000 distinct CDR3 sequences, around 5.9% of them singletons. Sequencing used PBMCs, obtained before TCRalphabeta/CD19-depleted stem cell transplant. Source of these receptors: a girl under two years old with combined immunodeficiency, due to receive a stem cell transplant.

The sample holds many counts of this clonotype. J is TRBJ2-7 and V is TRBV11-2, with 7 nucleotides matching TRBD1. V shed 5 bases and J 2 bases; nucleotides not matched to a gene: 6. Germline V gene lookup returns CDR1 SGHAT and CDR2 FQNNGV. The CDR3 is 14 amino acids. CDR3 residues: CASSRLDRPYEQYF. CDR3 nucleotide sequence: TGTGCCAGCAGCCGCTTGGACAGGCCCTACGAGCAGTACTTC.

This clonotype was picked up many times. The rearrangement links TRBV28 to TRBJ1-2; TRBD1 agrees at 7 bases. The CDR3 sequence is 14 residues long. Germline lookup yields CDR1 MDHEN and CDR2 SYDVKM. Losses at the gene ends were 3 bases for V and 0 bases for J; bases not matched to a gene: 1. The CDR3 loop reads CASSFGTANYGYTF. CDR3 sequence (DNA): TGTGCCAGCAGTTTCGGGACAGCTAACTATGGCTACACCTTC.

This clonotype was seen at least ten times. This sequence joins TRBV10-3 and TRBJ2-2, with 7 bases matching TRBD2. Germline CDR1 reads ENHRY; CDR2 reads SYGVKD. The CDR3 covers 17 residues. With 3 bases clipped from V and 2 bases from J, the junction kept 9 bases outside the gene matches. The CDR3 DNA follows: TGTGCCATCAGTGAAGGTGGAACTAGCGTTAACACCGGGGAGCTGTTTTTT. Translated, it gives CAISEGGTSVNTGELFF.

This clonotype was counted at least ten times. The chain employs TRBV6-1 and TRBJ2-1; 12 bases line up with TRBD2. CDR1 and CDR2 (germline): MNHNS, SASEGT. The CDR3 has 17 amino acids. The V gene end was trimmed by 3 bases and the J gene end by 4 bases; junction bases not matched to a gene: 7. CDR3 nucleotide sequence: TGTGCCAGCAGTGAGACTAGCGGGAGACCGGGGTACAATGAGCAGTTCTTC. Its protein is CASSETSGRPGYNEQFF.

This clonotype was detected many times. The gene calls are TRBV7-2 and TRBJ1-6, with 7 bases identical to TRBD1. CDR1 and CDR2 (germline): SGHTA, FQGNSA. V lost 5 bases and J lost 14; bases outside the gene matches: 18. This CDR3 has 16 amino acids. The CDR3 region is CASSITGARSVPALHF. The CDR3 DNA is TGTGCCAGCAGCATTACAGGGGCACGTAGTGTACCGGCCCTCCACTTT.

This clonotype has ten or more counts. The V and J genes are TRBV12-3 or TRBV12-4 and TRBJ2-7; 7 positions match TRBD2. After removal of 5 bases from V and 3 bases from J, the junction contained 10 bases not matched to a gene. The CDR3 length is 15 residues. CDR3 residues: CASSREQRGDYEQYF. The CDR3 region has the DNA TGTGCCAGCAGTCGGGAGCAGCGGGGAGACTACGAGCAGTACTTC.

This clonotype was recorded many times. CDR3 in DNA: TGTGCCAGCAGCCCAAGGGCGCTAGCGAGTAGCACAGATACGCAGTATTTT. It is translated as CASSPRALASSTDTQYF. The rearrangement uses TRBV7-2 and TRBJ2-3; the D gene is possibly TRBD2 (6 bases). The V end was cut by 5 bases, the J end by 0 bases, with 18 bases between. CDR3 length: 17 residues. Germline V gene sequence: CDR1 SGHTA, CDR2 FQGNSA.

In its sample, this clonotype was seen many times. This chain links TRBV25-1 with TRBJ1-1; no reliable D call. V was cut by 1 base and J by 0 bases, with 15 bases left in between. CDR1 and CDR2 from the germline V gene are MGHDK and SYGVNS. This CDR3 is built from 17 residues. CDR3 DNA: TGTGCCAGCAGTGAATGGACTGTGGGTGGGGTGAACACTGAAGCTTTCTTT. This gives the protein CASSEWTVGGVNTEAFF.

This clonotype was seen repeatedly, ten times or more. The V gene is TRBV4-1, the J gene TRBJ2-5; 7 nucleotides line up with TRBD2. Per germline, CDR1 MGHRA and CDR2 YSYEKL. The CDR3 length is 17 residues. The ends lost 0 bases at V and 4 bases at J; junction bases unmatched: 11. The CDR3 is CASSQDPPGGGLETQYF. The DNA of the CDR3 is TGCGCCAGCAGCCAAGATCCGCCTGGGGGGGGTTTAGAGACCCAGTACTTC.

The chain links TRBV20-1 to TRBJ1-5; tentative D call: TRBD1 (6 bases). The CDR3 runs to 18 residues. The V end lost 0 bases, the J end lost 3 bases, and 21 bases lay between the germline ends. Germline assignment: CDR1 DFQATT and CDR2 SNEGSKA (reference sequence). CDR3 sequence: CSARDETAIGGLNQPQHF. The CDR3 DNA follows: TGCAGTGCTAGAGATGAAACAGCTATAGGGGGACTCAATCAGCCCCAGCATTTT.

This clonotype has a count of ten or more. The chain carries TRBV20-1 and TRBJ2-7, with 10 bases aligning to TRBD2. The V gene's germline CDR1 is DFQATT and CDR2 SNEGSKA (reference sequence). V dropped 6 bases and J dropped 4; count of bases not matched to a gene: 3. The CDR3 sequence is 12 residues long. The CDR3 reads CSARTSGYEQYF. CDR3 nucleotide sequence: TGCAGTGCCAGGACTAGCGGATACGAGCAGTACTTC.

Many counts were recorded for this clonotype. One junction end does not reproduce the germline sequence, and a read error may be involved. The chain employs TRBV7-9 and TRBJ2-2; TRBD1 might be the D (6 bases). The germline gives CDR1 SEHNR, CDR2 FQNEAQ (reference sequence). The CDR3 contains 19 residues. The CDR3 region has the DNA TGTGCCAGTAGCTTATTTGGACAGAGAAACACTCCGAACACCGGGGAGCTGTTTTTT. Translation gives CASSLFGQRNTPNTGELFF.

This clonotype was recorded at least ten times. The rearrangement joins TRBV5-5 to TRBJ2-7; no clear D. Germline lookup yields CDR1 SGHKS and CDR2 YYEKEE (reference sequence). The V end lost 2 bases, the J end lost 5 bases, and 14 bases lay between the germline ends. The CDR3 length is 14 residues. CDR3 sequence (DNA): TGTGCCAGCAGCTTATGGCTAGGAGTTGACGAGCAGTACTTC. Encoded protein: CASSLWLGVDEQYF.

In its sample, this clonotype was seen many times. The CDR3 protein is CSGTSGGGYNEQFF. DNA of the CDR3: TGCAGCGGGACTAGCGGGGGGGGTTACAATGAGCAGTTCTTC. The V and J genes are TRBV29-1 and TRBJ2-1, with 15 bases matching TRBD2. The CDR3 sequence is 14 residues long. Losses at the gene ends were 7 bases for V and 4 bases for J; bases not matched to a gene: 2. Germline CDR1 is SQVTM and CDR2 is ANQGSEA.

This clonotype was seen many times. The rearrangement uses TRBV3-2 and TRBJ1-5. TRBV3-2 is a pseudogene. The CDR3 has 15 residues. The CDR3 is CASSQEHLSDQPQHF. In DNA form, the CDR3 reads TGTGCCAGCAGCCAAGAACACCTCTCGGATCAGCCCCAGCATTTT.

This clonotype was detected many times. The chain couples TRBV24-1 to TRBJ2-1; TRBD2 aligns across 11 bases. The CDR3 extends over 16 amino acids. Unmatched junction bases numbered 2, after V lost 1 base and J lost 4 bases. Germline CDR1 reads KGHDR; CDR2 reads SFDVKD. CDR3 residues: CATSDFRLAGYNEQFF. In nucleotides, the CDR3 is TGTGCCACCAGTGATTTCAGACTAGCGGGATACAATGAGCAGTTCTTC.

This clonotype was seen at least ten times. The gene calls are TRBV6-2 or TRBV6-3 and TRBJ1-1; D perhaps matches TRBD1 (6 bases). V lost 5 bases and J lost 4, with 14 bases in between. From germline, CDR1 is MNHEY and CDR2 SVGEGT. CDR3 length equals 14 residues. The CDR3 region has the DNA TGTGCCAGCAGTCTTTGGGGGGACACCACTGAAGCTTTCTTT. Its translation: CASSLWGDTTEAFF.

Ten or more counts support this clonotype. V and J are TRBV6-6 and TRBJ2-5, with D hard to call. The germline V and J ends were trimmed by 6 bases and 1 base, with 9 bases remaining between them. Germline V gene lookup returns CDR1 MNHNY and CDR2 SVGAGI (reference sequence). The CDR3 extends over 13 amino acids. This CDR3 is CASRTALQETQYF. CDR3 coding DNA: TGTGCCAGCAGAACAGCACTCCAAGAGACCCAGTACTTC.

The chain joins TRBV18 to TRBJ2-1; D remains unclear. Germline V CDR1 and CDR2: KGHSH, LQKENI. The CDR3 length is 14 residues. With 5 bases removed from V and 2 bases from J, the gap between germline ends came to 10 bases. The CDR3 reads CASSMSTTYNEQFF. The CDR3 DNA is TGTGCCAGCTCAATGTCGACAACCTACAATGAGCAGTTCTTC.

The chain employs TRBV18 and TRBJ1-3; D not resolved. This CDR3 spans 12 amino acids. The germline gives CDR1 KGHSH, CDR2 LQKENI. Trimming stripped 4 bases from V and 1 base from J, with 2 bases between. CDR3 bases: TGTGCCAGCTCACAGTCTGGAAACACCATATATTTT. It yields the protein CASSQSGNTIYF. The variable domain in full, with the rest retrieved from reference TRBV18 and TRBJ1-3, is NAGVMQNPRHLVRRRGQEARLRCSPMKGHSHVYWYRQLPEEGLKFMVYLQKENIIDESGMPKERFSAEFPKEGPSILRIQQVVRGDSAAYFCASSQSGNTIYFGEGSWLTVV.

This clonotype was detected ten times or more. The chain carries TRBV20-1 and TRBJ2-7; 10 bases map to TRBD2. The CDR3 length is 15 residues. In germline, CDR1 is DFQATT, CDR2 SNEGSKA (reference sequence). Trimming removed 4 bases from V and 3 bases from J; junction bases left unmatched: 9. The CDR3 here is CSANYERGGDYEQYF. The CDR3 coding sequence is TGCAGTGCTAACTATGAGCGGGGGGGAGACTACGAGCAGTACTTC.

The CDR3 DNA sequence: TGTGCCAGCAGTTTAATCATTGGCTCCTACAATGAGCAGTTCTTC. Amino acids: CASSLIIGSYNEQFF. The chain recombines TRBV12-3 or TRBV12-4 with TRBJ2-1, with unresolved D. V dropped 2 bases and J dropped 0 bases, with 8 bases sitting between them. The CDR3 is made up of 15 amino acids.

In its sample, this clonotype was seen many times. The rearrangement uses TRBV14 and TRBJ2-7; D call uncertain. The CDR3 covers 15 residues. With 0 bases removed from V and 6 bases from J, the gap between germline ends came to 15 bases. CDR1 and CDR2 from the germline V gene are SGHDN and FVKESK. CDR3 DNA sequence: TGTGCCAGCAGCCAAGATTATGGGATAGGCTTCGAGCAGTACTTC. Protein: CASSQDYGIGFEQYF. Looking up the rest from reference TRBV14 and TRBJ2-7 gives the full variable domain: EAGVTQFPSHSVIEKGQTVTLRCDPISGHDNLYWYRRVMGKEIKFLLHFVKESKQDESGMPNNRFLAERTGGTYSTLKVQPAELEDSGVYFCASSQDYGIGFEQYFGPGTRLTVT.

At least ten counts were recorded for this clonotype. The genes are TRBV12-3 or TRBV12-4 and TRBJ2-7; perhaps D is TRBD1 or TRBD2 (5 bases each). The CDR3 loop spans 16 amino acids. Trimming took 0 bases from V and 3 from J, leaving 15 bases between them. In DNA form, the CDR3 reads TGTGCCAGCAGTTTAGCGCTTTGGGCAGGGAGCTACGAGCAGTACTTC. This gives the protein CASSLALWAGSYEQYF.

This clonotype has a count of ten or more. The V call is TRBV5-6, the J call TRBJ2-7, with 7 bases identical to TRBD1. The CDR3 totals 15 residues. Germline CDR1 is SGHDT and CDR2 is YYEEEE. V shed 4 bases, J shed 0 bases, and the junction held 7 bases outside the gene matches. CDR3 nucleotides: TGTGCCAGCAGCCTAGACAGGGTGTTCTCCTACGAGCAGTACTTC. It specifies CASSLDRVFSYEQYF.

Concerning this clonotype itself: A clone one base away is much larger, so this may be a read error. The rearrangement joins TRBV12-3 or TRBV12-4 to TRBJ2-5, with D possibly TRBD2 on 6 matching bases. The CDR3 spans 17 residues. Trimming took 5 bases from V and 2 from J, leaving 21 bases between them. The CDR3 protein is CASSPSPRLDPQETQYF. The CDR3 region has the DNA TGTGCCAGCAGTCCCAGCCCCCGACTAGATCCTCAAGAGACCCAGTACTTC.

There are many counts of this clonotype. The chain uses TRBV28 and TRBJ2-1; TRBD2 matches 7 bases. The CDR3 is made up of 15 amino acids. Germline CDR1 MDHEN, CDR2 SYDVKM. The V segment lost 3 bases and the J segment 3 bases; nucleotides outside the gene matches: 5. CDR3 sequence reads: CASSFSGGDYNEQFF. The CDR3, as DNA: TGTGCCAGCAGTTTTTCTGGGGGGGACTACAATGAGCAGTTCTTC.

This clonotype has a count of ten or more. The rearrangement uses TRBV3-1 and TRBJ2-7, with 7 positions matching TRBD1. CDR1 and CDR2 (germline): LGHDT, YNNKEL (reference sequence). This CDR3 spans 15 amino acids. Trimming removed 0 bases from V and 2 bases from J; junction bases left unmatched: 4. The DNA of the CDR3 is TGTGCCAGCAGCCAAGATCCCGGGACAGCCTACGAGCAGTACTTC. Translated, it gives CASSQDPGTAYEQYF.

The table lists this clonotype with many counts. CDR3 amino acids: CASSWRTRGSREQFF. In nucleotides, the CDR3 is TGTGCCAGCAGTTGGAGGACTAGGGGTTCACGAGAGCAGTTCTTC. The genes are TRBV12-3 or TRBV12-4 and TRBJ2-1; 7 bases are a match to TRBD2. With V trimmed by 4 bases and J by 10 bases, 13 bases remained unmatched. The CDR3 consists of 15 residues.